This is a list of T cell receptor beta chains from one sample in a study of T cell responses to AZD1222 COVID-19 vaccine. The repertoire was sequenced with immunoSEQ multiplex PCR; TCRdb's copy has only in-frame clones and lacks some. The sample comprises roughly 15,000 clones, more than 70% of which are singletons, and 11% to 15% rests with the top ten. The material was peripheral blood, obtained 28 days after the second AZD1222 dose. Receptor source: an adult who received the AZD1222 COVID-19 vaccine. Each CDR3 is given with its conserved first and last residue. The order of the fields is J gene, D gene, clone size, V gene, CDR3 protein, CDR3 DNA. D genes are given only for firm matches. Clone size is not always given. Where it is, it says once, few, many or a class for expanded clones.

>TRBJ2-7|TRBD1|.|TRBV19
CASSIDLPGTAEQYF
TGTGCCAGTAGTATCGACCTTCCCGGGACAGCCGAGCAGTACTTC
>TRBJ2-1|TRBD1|.|TRBV6-5
CASSYWGTGSNEQFF
TGTGCCAGCAGTTACTGGGGGACAGGGTCAAATGAGCAGTTCTTC
>TRBJ1-6|.|once|TRBV5-1
CASSFNVGGDHNSPLHF
TGCGCCAGCAGCTTTAACGTAGGCGGGGACCATAATTCACCCCTCCACTTT
>TRBJ2-7|.|.|TRBV12-3/TRBV12-4
CASSLAQGVEQYF
TGTGCCAGCAGTTTAGCGCAAGGGGTAGAGCAGTACTTC
>TRBJ2-4|TRBD2|.|TRBV7-2
CASSFGGYDKNIQYF
TGTGCCAGCAGCTTCGGGGGGTACGACAAAAACATTCAGTACTTC
>TRBJ1-2|.|.|TRBV27
CASSFGGTTNYGYTF
TGTGCCAGCAGTTTCGGGGGGACAACTAACTATGGCTACACCTTC
>TRBJ2-1|.|.|TRBV19
CASTNSRISNEQFF
TGTGCCAGTACAAACTCCCGCATCTCCAATGAGCAGTTCTTC
>TRBJ2-3|.|once|TRBV28
CASSLVGGEGTDTQYF
TGTGCCAGCAGTTTAGTAGGGGGGGAGGGAACAGATACGCAGTATTTT
>TRBJ2-7|TRBD2|few|TRBV7-2
CASSSSGGTAYEQYF
TGTGCCAGCAGCTCCTCGGGAGGGACCGCCTACGAGCAGTACTTC
>TRBJ2-7|TRBD2|few|TRBV4-1
CASSQEGSGTYEQYF
TGCGCCAGCAGCCAAGAGGGTAGCGGGACCTACGAGCAGTACTTC
>TRBJ1-5|TRBD1|.|TRBV27
CASTFGQVEDSNQPQHF
TGTGCCAGCACCTTTGGACAGGTGGAAGATAGCAATCAGCCCCAGCATTTT
>TRBJ2-7|.|.|TRBV19
CASSPDSYEQYF
TGTGCCAGTAGTCCTGACTCCTACGAGCAGTACTTC
>TRBJ2-2|TRBD1|.|TRBV19
CASSFRGRNTGELFF
TGTGCCAGTAGTTTCAGGGGGCGGAACACCGGGGAGCTGTTTTTT
>TRBJ2-3|TRBD2|.|TRBV5-6
CASSFTSGGPTDTQYF
TGTGCCAGCAGCTTCACTAGCGGGGGCCCCACAGATACGCAGTATTTT
>TRBJ1-2|.|once|TRBV2
CATFNSNGYTF
TGTGCCACTTTTAACAGCAATGGCTACACCTTC
>TRBJ2-3|.|.|TRBV7-2
CASSLDVRTTDTQYF
TGTGCCAGCAGCTTAGACGTCCGGACAACAGATACGCAGTATTTT
>TRBJ2-1|.|.|TRBV30
CAWSAYTSYNEQFF
TGTGCCTGGAGTGCCTATACTAGTTACAATGAGCAGTTCTTC
>TRBJ1-3|.|once|TRBV27
CASSSFNGGPSGNTIYF
TGTGCCAGCAGTTCCTTTAATGGGGGGCCCTCTGGAAACACCATATATTTT
>TRBJ1-1|TRBD1|.|TRBV5-4
CASSPPGQLNTEAFF
TGTGCCAGCAGCCCACCGGGACAGTTGAACACTGAAGCTTTCTTT
>TRBJ1-2|.|.|TRBV20-1
CSASDFLLGYTF
TGCAGTGCTAGTGATTTCCTTTTGGGCTACACCTTC
>TRBJ1-2|.|.|TRBV2
CASSDRGWYGYTF
TGTGCCAGCAGTGACAGGGGTTGGTATGGCTACACCTTC
>TRBJ1-4|.|.|TRBV7-2
CASTPGGGIYEKLFF
TGTGCCAGCACTCCCGGCGGGGGTATATACGAAAAACTGTTTTTT
>TRBJ1-1|.|.|TRBV10-2
CASMGGTEAFF
TGCGCCAGCATGGGAGGAACTGAAGCTTTCTTT
>TRBJ1-1|.|.|TRBV7-9
CASSLKSYTEAFF
TGTGCCAGCAGCTTAAAGAGTTACACTGAAGCTTTCTTT
>TRBJ1-5|.|few|TRBV6-2/TRBV6-3
CASSRGLERTPQHF
TGTGCCAGCAGCCGCGGGCTCGAAAGAACGCCCCAGCATTTT
>TRBJ2-1|TRBD2|.|TRBV14
CASSRTSEYNEQFF
TGTGCCAGCAGCCGGACTAGCGAATACAATGAGCAGTTCTTC
>TRBJ2-1|.|once|TRBV14
CASSQVGLNEQFF
TGTGCCAGCAGCCAAGTAGGACTTAATGAGCAGTTCTTC
>TRBJ2-2|TRBD1|once|TRBV7-3
CASSSLDRVGSGELFF
TGTGCCAGCAGCTCTCTCGACAGGGTCGGATCCGGGGAGCTGTTTTTT
>TRBJ2-7|.|few|TRBV2
CASSEWGEQSYEQYF
TGTGCCAGCAGTGAATGGGGGGAACAGTCCTACGAGCAGTACTTC
>TRBJ2-7|TRBD1|.|TRBV24-1
CATSPGTGTREQYF
TGTGCCACCAGTCCCGGGACAGGGACACGGGAGCAGTACTTC
>TRBJ2-2|.|.|TRBV27
CASSLSGSAGELFF
TGTGCCAGCAGTTTATCTGGGTCGGCCGGGGAGCTGTTTTTT
>TRBJ1-2|.|.|TRBV3-1/TRBV3-2
CASGGASSGYTF
TGTGCCTCTGGGGGGGCCTCCTCCGGCTACACCTTC
>TRBJ2-2|.|few|TRBV5-1
CASSSPGGELFF
TGCGCCAGCAGCTCACCGGGCGGGGAGCTGTTTTTT
>TRBJ2-5|.|.|TRBV29-1
CSGGAQETQYF
TGCAGCGGAGGGGCTCAAGAGACCCAGTACTTC
>TRBJ1-4|.|.|TRBV15
CATESGRNEKLFF
TGTGCCACCGAAAGTGGGCGGAATGAAAAACTGTTTTTT
>TRBJ2-7|TRBD1|.|TRBV9
CASSVGGTGESYEQYF
TGTGCCAGCAGCGTAGGTGGGACAGGGGAATCCTACGAGCAGTACTTC
>TRBJ2-7|.|.|TRBV6-2/TRBV6-3
CASSRSAANRYEQYF
TGTGCCAGCAGTAGGTCTGCCGCTAATAGGTACGAGCAGTACTTC
>TRBJ2-2|TRBD1|.|TRBV7-8
CASSNQGAGELFF
TGTGCCAGCAGCAACCAGGGGGCCGGGGAGCTGTTTTTT
>TRBJ2-1|.|.|TRBV30
CALKGNEQFF
TGTGCCCTTAAAGGCAATGAGCAGTTCTTC
>TRBJ1-1|.|.|TRBV7-2
CASSLPLNTEAFF
TGTGCCAGCAGCTTACCCCTGAACACTGAAGCTTTCTTT
>TRBJ1-3|.|.|TRBV30
CAWRGKASGNTIYF
TGTGCCTGGAGGGGGAAGGCTTCTGGAAACACCATATATTTT
>TRBJ2-5|.|.|TRBV7-9
CASSPQGEGQTQYF
TGTGCCAGCAGCCCACAGGGTGAGGGCCAGACCCAGTACTTC
>TRBJ2-5|TRBD2|.|TRBV3-1/TRBV3-2
CASSQLKSGGREETQYF
TGTGCCAGCAGCCAGTTGAAAAGCGGGGGCCGAGAGGAGACCCAGTACTTC
>TRBJ2-3|.|once|TRBV7-2
CASSRREKDTQYF
TGTGCCAGCAGCCGTAGAGAGAAGGATACGCAGTATTTT
>TRBJ2-3|.|.|TRBV7-8
CASSELETTDTQYF
TGTGCCAGCAGCGAACTAGAAACCACAGATACGCAGTATTTT
>TRBJ1-2|.|once|TRBV5-4
CASSSHEYGYTF
TGTGCCAGCAGTTCACACGAGTATGGCTACACCTTC
>TRBJ1-6|TRBD1|once|TRBV12-3/TRBV12-4
CASSGTGESPLHF
TGTGCCAGCTCAGGGACAGGAGAGTCACCCCTCCACTTT
>TRBJ1-2|.|.|TRBV6-2/TRBV6-3
CASSYKSGLNGYTF
TGTGCCAGCAGTTACAAGTCGGGGTTGAATGGCTACACCTTC
>TRBJ1-5|.|.|TRBV28
CASRGASNQPQHF
TGTGCCAGCAGGGGGGCGAGCAATCAGCCCCAGCATTTT
>TRBJ1-2|TRBD1|.|TRBV5-1
CASSWTTGVLGYTF
TGCGCCAGCAGCTGGACAACAGGGGTTTTAGGCTACACCTTC
>TRBJ2-5|.|.|TRBV6-5
CASRLHRVQETQYF
TGTGCCAGCAGATTACACCGGGTTCAAGAGACCCAGTACTTC
>TRBJ2-7|.|.|TRBV5-1
CASSLRGGVQREQYF
TGCGCCAGCAGCTTGCGAGGAGGAGTCCAAAGGGAGCAGTACTTC
>TRBJ1-2|.|.|TRBV28
CASSLLAIQLDYGYTF
TGTGCCAGCAGTTTATTGGCGATCCAGCTCGACTATGGCTACACCTTC